This is a list of T cell receptor beta chains from one sample in a study of T cells after yellow fever vaccination. Each CDR3 protein gets one entry after TCRdb re-called the 5' RACE reads with MiXCR. The sample shows 20,000 to 25,000 distinct CDR3 sequences, approximately 3.2% of them seen only once. The specimen was PBMCs, either bulk or a sorted T-cell subset (CD4+, CD8+, memory, or dextramer-sorted; not recorded which), collected approximately 40 days after the first yellow fever vaccination. These receptors were taken from a man aged 18 to 35 who received the YFV17D yellow fever vaccine. Each CDR3 is given with its conserved first and last residue. A D gene is named only where the DNA matches it firmly. The size entry is marked missing in some rows and otherwise reads once, few, many or a size class.

D gene: -
V gene: TRBV3-1
clone size: many
J gene: TRBJ1-6
CDR3 protein: CASSLTGLPLHF
CDR3 DNA: TGTGCCAGCAGCCTGACAGGCTTACCCCTCCACTTT

D gene: -
V gene: TRBV7-2
clone size: many
J gene: TRBJ2-2
CDR3 protein: CASSLVGLGELFF
CDR3 DNA: TGTGCCAGCAGCTTAGTGGGGCTCGGGGAGCTGTTTTTT

D gene: -
V gene: TRBV2
clone size: many
J gene: TRBJ1-1
CDR3 protein: CASTPEGPSGAFF
CDR3 DNA: TGTGCCAGCACCCCGGAGGGACCCTCTGGGGCTTTCTTT

D gene: TRBD2
V gene: TRBV5-1
clone size: many
J gene: TRBJ2-1
CDR3 protein: CASSLGSGGAAYNEQFF
CDR3 DNA: TGCGCCAGCAGCTTGGGTAGCGGGGGGGCCGCCTACAATGAGCAGTTCTTC

D gene: TRBD1
V gene: TRBV5-5
clone size: many
J gene: TRBJ1-2
CDR3 protein: CASRRANTGTGNGGYTF
CDR3 DNA: TGTGCCAGCAGGCGAGCAAATACCGGGACAGGGAATGGGGGCTACACCTTC

D gene: -
V gene: TRBV20-1
clone size: many
J gene: TRBJ1-1
CDR3 protein: CSARKVGTEAFF
CDR3 DNA: TGCAGTGCTAGAAAAGTAGGGACTGAAGCTTTCTTT

D gene: TRBD1
V gene: TRBV20-1
clone size: many
J gene: TRBJ1-1
CDR3 protein: CSAILPTGGTEAFF
CDR3 DNA: TGCAGTGCTATTTTACCGACAGGGGGCACTGAAGCTTTCTTT

D gene: -
V gene: TRBV20-1
clone size: medium-sized
J gene: TRBJ2-3
CDR3 protein: CSADERGTDTQYF
CDR3 DNA: TGCAGTGCCGACGAACGAGGAACAGATACGCAGTATTTT

D gene: -
V gene: TRBV10-3
clone size: medium-sized
J gene: TRBJ2-5
CDR3 protein: CATSRRNYQETQYF
CDR3 DNA: TGTGCCACCAGCCGCAGGAACTACCAAGAGACCCAGTACTTC

D gene: TRBD1
V gene: TRBV24-1
clone size: many
J gene: TRBJ2-5
CDR3 protein: CATSDTRGFQETQYF
CDR3 DNA: TGTGCCACCAGTGATACCAGGGGGTTTCAAGAGACCCAGTACTTC

D gene: -
V gene: TRBV7-2
clone size: many
J gene: TRBJ1-5
CDR3 protein: CASSLAGPGDQPQHF
CDR3 DNA: TGTGCCAGCAGCTTAGCGGGTCCAGGGGACCAGCCCCAGCATTTT

D gene: -
V gene: TRBV7-6
clone size: -
J gene: TRBJ2-6
CDR3 protein: CASSLSRVPGANVLTF
CDR3 DNA: TGTGCCAGCAGCTTATCTAGGGTCCCTGGGGCCAACGTCCTGACTTTC

D gene: TRBD2
V gene: TRBV10-3
clone size: many
J gene: TRBJ2-5
CDR3 protein: CAIRSGGGQETQYF
CDR3 DNA: TGTGCCATCAGGAGCGGGGGTGGGCAAGAGACCCAGTACTTC

D gene: -
V gene: TRBV27
clone size: many
J gene: TRBJ2-1
CDR3 protein: CASRSGLDNEQFF
CDR3 DNA: TGTGCCAGCAGATCCGGGTTAGACAATGAGCAGTTCTTC